In its sample, the clone carrying this T cell receptor (beta chain) was seen once. The antigen is unknown. The sample originates from a study of T cells in Graves' hyperthyroidism and ophthalmopathy. Overall study results and limits: In the blood, most expanded thyroid clonotypes above 0.001 appeared as well.

There were TCR beta CDR3 regions amplified from RNA transcripts. A set of HTBI primers served as the primers for a first-round RT-PCR of the TCR CDR3. TCRdb reprocessed the multiplex PCR reads via MiXCR and lists one record per CDR3 protein. The table has approximately 400,000 distinct CDR3 sequences, 15% to 19% seen once. Sequences were obtained from blood. The TCR comes from a woman under 30 with Graves' hyperthyroidism.

CDR3 coding DNA: TGCGCCAGCAGCCAAGAGAATCACAGGGGCGGCGGCTACACCTTC. This encodes CASSQENHRGGGYTF. The chain recombines TRBV4-1 with TRBJ1-2, with TRBD1 matching over 7 bases. Germline-derived CDR1 and CDR2 are MGHRA and YSYEKL. The CDR3 runs to 15 residues. V lost 0 bases to trimming and J lost 8 bases; unmatched junction nucleotides: 9.